Sequencing of this TCR beta chain was carried out in a study of cytomegalovirus exposure and HLA in healthy donors. The overall study: The platform used for the roughly 130 validation repertoires matched that of the approximately 670 first-cohort repertoires, a later analysis reported. Study results and caveats: Rare TCR sequences predominated, though certain public TCRs were found in many donors.

This CDR3 has 14 residues. CDR1 and CDR2 (germline): MNHNY, SVGAGI (reference sequence). Deletions cut 5 bases from V and 10 bases from J, with 18 bases between. Separate from the roughly 610-subject first cohort, the roughly 120-subject validation cohort was the one that the donors belonged to. A word on this clone: Its antigen is still unknown.

Clones were read by immunoSEQ multiplex PCR, and TCRdb kept only the in-frame ones, dropping some. The data contain approximately 88,000 clones, approximately 88% of them singletons. The sequenced sample was PBMCs. The gene calls are TRBV6-6 and TRBJ1-5; D gene uncertain. The receptor's source is a woman under 30 in good health and CMV-seropositive. The CDR3 reads CASSPPGTATPQHF. CDR3 nucleotides: TGTGCCAGCAGTCCCCCGGGAACCGCTACCCCCCAGCATTTT.